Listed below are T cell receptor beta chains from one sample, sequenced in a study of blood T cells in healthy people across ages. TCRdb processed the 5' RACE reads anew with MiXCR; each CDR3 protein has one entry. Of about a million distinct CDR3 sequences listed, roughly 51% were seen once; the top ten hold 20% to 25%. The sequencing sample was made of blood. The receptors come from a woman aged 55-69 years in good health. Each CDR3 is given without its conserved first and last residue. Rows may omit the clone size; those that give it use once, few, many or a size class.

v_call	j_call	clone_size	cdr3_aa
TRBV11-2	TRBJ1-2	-	ASSPGTVYGYT
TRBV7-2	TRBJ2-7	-	ASSLGPGLTYEQY
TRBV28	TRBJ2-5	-	ASSSHSGQGLVTQY
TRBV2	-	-	ASGDRGISYEQY
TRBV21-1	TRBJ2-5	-	ASSTQQGQGALETQY
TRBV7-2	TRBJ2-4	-	ASSLEREGIQY
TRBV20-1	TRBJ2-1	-	SASPPPGTSGIYNEQF
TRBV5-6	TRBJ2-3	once	ASSPAGGGPTDTQY
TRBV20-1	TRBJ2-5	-	SASSANRETQY
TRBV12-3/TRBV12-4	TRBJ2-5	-	ASTKNWLQETQY
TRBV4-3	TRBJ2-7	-	ASSQASVDGYEQY
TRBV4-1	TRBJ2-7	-	ASSGIRGLYEQY
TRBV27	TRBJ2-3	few	ASSATGFISFTSTDTQY
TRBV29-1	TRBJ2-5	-	SVAQNQETQY
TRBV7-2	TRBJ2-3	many	ASSLLRDTQY
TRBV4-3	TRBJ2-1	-	ASSQDSVYNEQF
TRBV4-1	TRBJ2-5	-	ASSQDGGARPAETQY
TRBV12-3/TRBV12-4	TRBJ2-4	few	ASRNSGNANIQY
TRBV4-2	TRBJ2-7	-	ASSQDWVAVSYEQY
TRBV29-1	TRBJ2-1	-	SVVPVGPGLTYNEQF
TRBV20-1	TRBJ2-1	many	SASLRTKTGNEQF
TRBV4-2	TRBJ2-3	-	ASSQTGLAGNTDTQY
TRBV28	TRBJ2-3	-	ASRPTGDTQY
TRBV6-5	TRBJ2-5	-	ASSYSAGVVYNEQY
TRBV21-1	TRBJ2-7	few	ASSSARGQTNETRYEQY
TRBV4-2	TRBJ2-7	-	ASSQDFWSSYEQY
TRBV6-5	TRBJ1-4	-	ASRSRDRAKNLF
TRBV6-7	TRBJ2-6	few	ASRCGGSGANVLT
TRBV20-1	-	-	SARDSSRLAGGGTQY
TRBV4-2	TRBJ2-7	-	ASSLGKTDYEQY
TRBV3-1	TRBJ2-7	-	ASSYPGQGIHEQY
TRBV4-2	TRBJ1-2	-	ASSQGEPSLGYT
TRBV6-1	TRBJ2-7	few	ASNTFSRTYEQY
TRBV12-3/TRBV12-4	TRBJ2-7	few	ASSPRGLDIGEQY
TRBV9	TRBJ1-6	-	ASSAEGRGNSPLH